This T cell receptor (beta chain) was retrieved from a study of T-cell memory formation after mild COVID-19. Study-level results: Second-wave clones reaching peak frequency on day 37 lacked confirmed SARS-CoV-2 specificity.

As to this clonotype: Its antigen is still unknown.

Germline values: CDR1 SGHRS, CDR2 YFSETQ. V lost 4 bases, J lost 0 bases, and 10 bases lay in between. The CDR3 is 14 amino acids. One entry per CDR3 protein results from TCRdb running MiXCR on the 5' RACE reads. The table shows fewer than 600,000 distinct CDR3 sequences, with less than 25% occurring only once. The receptor comes from an adult woman who had mild COVID-19 (a few samples of this study predate the infection). Cell type and time point are not known. The rearrangement uses TRBV5-1 and TRBJ1-1; D gene ambiguous. The specimen sequenced was PBMCs or a T cell subset sorted from them (not recorded which). The CDR3 sequence is CASSNQPLNTEAFF. In nucleotides, the CDR3 is TGCGCCAGCAGCAATCAACCGCTGAACACTGAAGCTTTCTTT.